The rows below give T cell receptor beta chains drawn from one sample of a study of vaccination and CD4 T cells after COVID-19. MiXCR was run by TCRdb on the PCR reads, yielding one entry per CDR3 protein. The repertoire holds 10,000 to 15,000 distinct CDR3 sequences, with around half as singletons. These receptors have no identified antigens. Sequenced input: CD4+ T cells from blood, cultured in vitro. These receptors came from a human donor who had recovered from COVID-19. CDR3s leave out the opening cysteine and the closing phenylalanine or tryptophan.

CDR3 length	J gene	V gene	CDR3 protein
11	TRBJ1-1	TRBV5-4	ASSLNRDTEAF
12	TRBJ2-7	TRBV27	ASSPSTSAYEQY
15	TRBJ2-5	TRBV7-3	ASSSGSSGTFLETQY
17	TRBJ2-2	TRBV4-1	ASSQSPYTSGGSGGELF
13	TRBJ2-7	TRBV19	ATAKEGTDPYEQY
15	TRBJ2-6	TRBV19	ASSIQDRSSGANVLT
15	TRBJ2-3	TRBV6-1	ASSGLAFTFKTDTQY
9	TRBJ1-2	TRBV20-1	SASPQGGYT
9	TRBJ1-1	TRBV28	ASSPERDQL
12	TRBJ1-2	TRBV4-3	ASSQDREMGGYT
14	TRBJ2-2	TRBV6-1	ATLRGGGNIAGELF
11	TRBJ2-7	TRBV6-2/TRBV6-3	ASTGTEFYEQY
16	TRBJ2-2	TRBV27	ASSIRTSGGGAAGELF
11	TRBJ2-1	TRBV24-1	ATSDFQGNEQF
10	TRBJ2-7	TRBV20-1	SATEDSYEQY
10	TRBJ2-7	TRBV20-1	SARDDSYEQY
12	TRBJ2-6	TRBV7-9	ASSFSSGANVLT
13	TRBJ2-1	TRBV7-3	ASSSGLANYNEQF
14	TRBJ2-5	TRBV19	ASNPSSGGTQETQY
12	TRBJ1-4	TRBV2	ASSPDTAGGKLF
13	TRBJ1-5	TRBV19	ASRRGTLDNQPQH
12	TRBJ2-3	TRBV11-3	ASGLYTGADTQY
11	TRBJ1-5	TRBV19	ASSTTGDQPQH
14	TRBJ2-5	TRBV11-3	ASSFLAGGRQETQY
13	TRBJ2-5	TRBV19	ASSPLAGDQETQY
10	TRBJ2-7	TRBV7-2	ASSLTSYEQY
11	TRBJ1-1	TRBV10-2	ATGQGAFAEAF
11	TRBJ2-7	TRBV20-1	SASTGTPYEQY
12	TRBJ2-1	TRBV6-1	ASGRVRSYNEQF
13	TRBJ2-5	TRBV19	ASSPLAGGQETQY
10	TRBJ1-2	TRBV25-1	ASSAGNYGYT
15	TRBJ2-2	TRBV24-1	ATSDGPGQGATGELF
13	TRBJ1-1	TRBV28	ASSSSGRLNTEAF
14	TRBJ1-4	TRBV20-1	SARVVAGRNNEKLF
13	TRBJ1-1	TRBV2	ASKRAGEPNTEAF
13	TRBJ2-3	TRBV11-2	ASSLEGAGTDTQY
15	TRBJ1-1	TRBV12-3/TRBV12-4	ASSSRGFTGMNTEAF
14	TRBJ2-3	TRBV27	ASRPGTSSYTDTQY
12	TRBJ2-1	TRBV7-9	ASSRGDLYNEQF
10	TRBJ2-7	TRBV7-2	ASSFPYNEQY
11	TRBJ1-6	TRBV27	ASRRDSYSPLH
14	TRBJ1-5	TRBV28	ASSNPSRTLRQPQH
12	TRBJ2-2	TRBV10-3	AITPSGNTGEPF
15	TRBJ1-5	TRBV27	ASRRFGGRPSNQPQH
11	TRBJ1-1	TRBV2	ASIGVPSSEAF
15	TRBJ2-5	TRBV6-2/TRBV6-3	ASIPGLARDVRETQY
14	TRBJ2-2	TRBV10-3	AISESGAGVVGELF
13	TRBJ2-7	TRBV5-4	ASSLFGDYYSEQY
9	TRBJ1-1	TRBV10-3	ASVGTTEAF
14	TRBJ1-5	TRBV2	ASSLGDRGSNQPQH
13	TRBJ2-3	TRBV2	ASSGRDSELYTQY
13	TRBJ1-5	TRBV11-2	ASSLDGGSNQPQH
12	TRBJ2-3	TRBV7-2	ASSSGVWGDTQY
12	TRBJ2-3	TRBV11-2	ASSPLWAPDTQY
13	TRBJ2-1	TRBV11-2	ASSLTGLAGNEQF
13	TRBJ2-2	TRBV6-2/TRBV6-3	ASRTGPRNTGELF
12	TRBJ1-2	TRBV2	ASRNRQGGYGYT
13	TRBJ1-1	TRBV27	ASSLSPDIGTEAF
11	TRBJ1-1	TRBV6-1	ASSEWGRGEAF